The rows below give T cell receptor beta chains drawn from one sample of a study of shared clonotypes between healthy human individuals. Using immunoSEQ multiplex PCR, the repertoire was profiled, and TCRdb retains in-frame clones only, with some absent. The sample gives hundreds of thousands of clones, about four fifths of which show up once; roughly 13% is in the top ten. Source material: PBMCs. These receptors originate from a middle-aged woman in good health. Some clones in this sample may be carry-over from other donors' samples. The CDR3 runs from the conserved cysteine through the conserved F or W. A D gene is named only where the DNA matches it firmly. Only part of the rows carry a size: once, few, many, or a class if the clone is expanded.

j_gene,abundance,d_gene,len,v_gene,CDR3aa,CDR3nt
TRBJ2-1,.,TRBD2,17,TRBV9,CASSVDSGSVSYNEQFF,TGTGCCAGCAGCGTAGATAGCGGGAGTGTGTCCTACAATGAGCAGTTCTTC
TRBJ2-1,once,.,15,TRBV15,CATSPGPPSYNEQFF,TGTGCCACCAGCCCGGGCCCGCCCTCCTACAATGAGCAGTTCTTC
TRBJ1-2,.,.,16,TRBV6-6,CASSPLDNTLIYGYTF,TGTGCCAGCAGCCCCCTGGACAACACTCTAATTTATGGCTACACCTTC
TRBJ2-3,.,TRBD2,14,TRBV6-4,CASSDRGGEDTQYF,TGTGCCAGCAGTGACAGGGGAGGGGAAGATACGCAGTATTTT
TRBJ2-1,.,.,17,TRBV11-1,CASSLGGRSGPYNEQFF,TGTGCCAGCAGCTTAGGGGGGCGCTCCGGCCCCTACAATGAGCAGTTCTTC
TRBJ1-4,.,.,14,TRBV19,CASLGRTANEKLFF,TGTGCCAGTCTTGGCCGGACAGCTAATGAAAAACTGTTTTTT
TRBJ2-1,once,.,14,TRBV4-1,CASSLTSRRDEQFF,TGCGCCAGCAGCCTAACGTCGCGACGGGATGAGCAGTTCTTC
TRBJ2-1,.,.,18,TRBV27,CASSLGGEGSGTYNEQFF,TGTGCCAGCAGTTTGGGGGGAGAGGGAAGTGGAACCTACAATGAGCAGTTCTTC
TRBJ2-1,.,TRBD2,15,TRBV5-4,CASSLDQGLYNEQFF,TGTGCCAGCAGCTTGGACCAGGGACTATACAATGAGCAGTTCTTC
TRBJ2-7,few,.,15,TRBV7-2,CASSLFRGSQYEQYF,TGTGCCAGCAGCTTGTTTCGAGGGAGTCAATACGAGCAGTACTTC
TRBJ2-1,once,TRBD2,17,TRBV18,CASSPRTSGPYGDEQFF,TGTGCCAGCTCACCGCGGACTAGCGGGCCTTATGGGGATGAGCAGTTCTTC
TRBJ2-7,.,TRBD2,14,TRBV5-1,CASSFEGGPYEQYF,TGCGCCAGCAGCTTCGAGGGAGGGCCCTACGAGCAGTACTTC
TRBJ1-3,once,.,14,TRBV6-6,CASSNVPRANTIYF,TGTGCCAGCAGCAACGTTCCCAGGGCAAACACCATATATTTT
TRBJ1-1,.,.,15,TRBV11-2,CASSSLVGEGTEAFF,TGTGCCAGCAGCTCCCTGGTAGGGGAGGGCACTGAAGCTTTCTTT
TRBJ2-5,.,TRBD1,16,TRBV4-1,CASSGPGTGLGETQYF,TGCGCCAGCAGCGGACCCGGGACAGGGCTTGGGGAGACCCAGTACTTC